This TCR beta chain was profiled in a study of OX40 agonist ivuxolimab in advanced cancers. Clones were read by immunoSEQ multiplex PCR, and TCRdb kept only the in-frame ones, dropping some. The sample yields some 50,000 clones, 81% seen once. The CDR3 length is 15 residues. The J segment lost 7 bases and the V segment lost 7 bases, leaving 11 bases of the junction unmatched. Germline V gene data show CDR1 as LNHDA and CDR2 as SQIVND (reference sequence). This material consisted of CD4+ or CD8+ T cells sorted from blood, taken in a trial of the OX40 agonist ivuxolimab. The clonotype comes from an adult with an advanced solid tumor such as melanoma, head and neck, liver or kidney cancer. The chain combines TRBV19 with TRBJ2-1, with 9 bases matching TRBD2. For the CDR3, the DNA is TGTGCCAGTACGGCGGGGGGGCCCCTTAGGAATGAGCAGTTCTTC. As protein: CASTAGGPLRNEQFF.